This note documents a single T cell receptor beta chain sequence. These data originate in a study of blood T cell repertoires in COVID-19. The V gene lost 3 bases and the J gene lost 6 bases, with 24 bases spanning the gap. Germline values: CDR1 ENHRY, CDR2 SYGVKD. The CDR3 is made up of 17 amino acids. Per the original data handling: Reference gene primer amplification yielded estimated nucleated cell counts. TCRdb's copy holds only in-frame clones and misses some; the assay was immunoSEQ multiplex PCR. V and J calls and clone size are copied from that table; D and trimming were computed from the DNA. The sample includes some 70,000 clones, 75% to 85% of them seen just once.

The source of this sequence is a woman in her 70s with acute or convalescent COVID-19. The V call is TRBV10-3, the J call TRBJ2-7; TRBD1 might be the D (7 bases). Sequencing input: peripheral blood. DNA of the CDR3: TGTGCCATCAGTGAAGACGCTTGTGCGGAGGGGGCATGCGAGCAGTACTTC. It encodes CAISEDACAEGACEQYF.